The 9 T cell receptor beta chains below all came from one sample that was sequenced in a study of T cell changes during pregnancy in multiple sclerosis. Method: immunoSEQ multiplex PCR; TCRdb's copy keeps in-frame clones and lacks some. The sample consists of roughly 86,000 clones, approximately 92% of them appearing once. The material sequenced was peripheral blood, taken in the first trimester of pregnancy. The receptors originated from a female donor with multiple sclerosis, enrolled in a pregnancy study.

The genes are TRBV19 and TRBJ2-2, with TRBD2 matching over 8 bases. Per germline, CDR1 LNHDA and CDR2 SQIVND (reference sequence). V shed 2 bases and J 6 bases; nucleotides not matched to a gene: 2. The CDR3 runs 14 residues. CDR3 in amino acids: CASSIIAGPGELFF. CDR3 coding DNA: TGTGCCAGTAGTATAATAGCGGGACCCGGGGAGCTGTTTTTT.

The count of this clone is one. The chain is built from TRBV7-8 and TRBJ2-7; TRBD1 matches at 8 bases. J gave up 5 bases and V 4 bases, and 4 bases lay outside the gene matches. CDR3 length equals 13 residues. CDR1 is SGHVS, CDR2 FQNEAQ, per germline. The CDR3 region has the DNA TGTGCCAGCAGCTCGGACAGGGCCCACGAGCAGTACTTC. Translation: CASSSDRAHEQYF.

A single count supports this clone. The chain recombines TRBV28 with TRBJ2-7; perhaps TRBD2 as D (6 bases). CDR3 length equals 15 residues. V shed 6 bases and J shed 3 bases, with 18 bases lying between them. Germline CDR1 MDHEN, CDR2 SYDVKM. CDR3 region: CASRSPGLKGYEQYF. The DNA for the CDR3 is TGTGCCAGCAGGTCCCCGGGACTCAAGGGCTACGAGCAGTACTTC.

The V and J genes are TRBV27 and TRBJ1-4, with TRBD1 identical over 7 bases. The V gene end was trimmed by 1 base and the J gene end by 7 bases; junction bases not matched to a gene: 9. The CDR3 is 16 amino acids. Germline CDR1 is MNHEY and CDR2 is SMNVEV (reference sequence). CDR3 sequence (DNA): TGTGCCAGCAGTTTATACCGACAGGGTGGAACTGAAAAACTGTTTTTT. Amino acids: CASSLYRQGGTEKLFF. The entire variable domain, with the rest obtained from reference TRBV27 and TRBJ1-4, is as follows: EAQVTQNPRYLITVTGKKLTVTCSQNMNHEYMSWYRQDPGLGLRQIYYSMNVEVTDKGDVPEGYKVSRKEKRNFPLILESPSPNQTSLYFCASSLYRQGGTEKLFFGSGTQLSVL.

The genes are TRBV19 and TRBJ1-5; D call uncertain. V was shortened by 9 bases and J by 4 bases, with 16 bases between the two germline ends. Germline V gives CDR1 LNHDA, CDR2 SQIVND (reference sequence). The length of the CDR3 is 14 residues. CDR3 coding DNA: TGTGCCAGCCAACCCACTCGTTCGAATCAGCCCCAGCATTTT. Its protein is CASQPTRSNQPQHF.

This chain links TRBV6-6 with TRBJ2-3; 10 bases map to TRBD1. From germline, CDR1 is MNHNY and CDR2 SVGAGI (reference sequence). After removal of 8 bases from V and 1 base from J, the junction contained 6 bases not matched to a gene. The CDR3 is 15 amino acids. The CDR3 is CASDLTGGGTDTQYF. CDR3 nucleotides: TGTGCCAGCGACCTGACAGGGGGCGGCACAGATACGCAGTATTTT.

This chain connects TRBV28 to TRBJ2-1, with TRBD1 matching 7 bases. Looked up from germline, CDR1 is MDHEN and CDR2 is SYDVKM. Germline trimming cut 6 bases from V and 0 bases from J; bases unmatched to any gene: 8. The CDR3 extends over 16 amino acids. The CDR3 nucleotides are TGTGCCAGCAGCTTCCTACAGGGGAGCTCCTACAATGAGCAGTTCTTC. Translated, it gives CASSFLQGSSYNEQFF.

V is TRBV11-3 and J is TRBJ2-1; 7 bases agree with TRBD1. Unmatched junction bases numbered 7, after V lost 5 bases and J lost 3 bases. Germline-derived CDR1 and CDR2 are SGHNT and YENEEA. The CDR3 spans 15 residues. The CDR3 bases are TGTGCCAGCAGCCCAGGGGGACAGAACTACAATGAGCAGTTCTTC. The encoded protein is CASSPGGQNYNEQFF.

The chain is built from TRBV6-5 and TRBJ1-1; no firm D call. The CDR3 totals 13 residues. V gave up 0 bases and J gave up 12 bases, with 14 bases separating them. The germline CDR1 and CDR2 sequences are MNHEY and SVGAGI. CDR3 coding DNA: TGTGCCAGCAGTTACTCAAACAGCAGGCTGTCTTTCTTT. It encodes CASSYSNSRLSFF.